This note documents a single T cell receptor beta chain sequence. Its antigen is unidentified. At one of its ends the junction is not consistent with the germline gene, which may arise from a read error. This sample is part of a study of T cell repertoires in cytomegalovirus infection. Study background: Shared public TCR beta signatures pointed to both CMV infection and a matching HLA type. General study findings and limits: Dominating the ex vivo response were HLA-C-restricted CMV-specific TCR beta clonotypes. Identification of carriers of CMV plus the relevant HLA was achieved through cumulative public TCR beta family frequency.

TCRdb reanalysed the reads using MiXCR and keeps one entry per CDR3 protein. In the table there are approximately 700,000 distinct CDR3 sequences, 35% of which are singletons. The clonotype originates from a human donor in good health (CMV status not recorded). Some clones in this sample may be carry-over from other donors' samples. The specimen was PBMCs.

The CDR3 nucleotides read TGTTCCAGCAGCCGACCCCGGGAGACCCAGTACTTC. Translating gives CSSSRPRETQYF. The chain couples TRBV7-2 to TRBJ2-5; the D is unclear. Germline CDR1 reads SGHTA; CDR2 reads FQGNSA. The CDR3 covers 12 residues.